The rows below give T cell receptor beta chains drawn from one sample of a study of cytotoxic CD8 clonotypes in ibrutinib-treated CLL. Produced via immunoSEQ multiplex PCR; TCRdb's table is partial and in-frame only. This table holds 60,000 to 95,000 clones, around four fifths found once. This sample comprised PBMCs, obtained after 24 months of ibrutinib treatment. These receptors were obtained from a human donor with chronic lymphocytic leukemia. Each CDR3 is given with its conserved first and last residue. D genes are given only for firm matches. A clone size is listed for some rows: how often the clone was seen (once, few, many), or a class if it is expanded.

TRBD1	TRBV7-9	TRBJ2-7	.	CASSLGRDRGHEQYF	TGTGCCAGCAGCTTAGGTAGGGACAGGGGTCACGAGCAGTACTTC
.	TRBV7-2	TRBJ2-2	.	CASSLVTGSTGELFF	TGTGCCAGCAGCTTAGTTACAGGGTCAACCGGGGAGCTGTTTTTT
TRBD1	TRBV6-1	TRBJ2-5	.	CASSDAIDRGETQYF	TGTGCCAGCAGTGATGCTATCGACAGGGGCGAGACCCAGTACTTC
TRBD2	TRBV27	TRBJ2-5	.	CASSRGDRGEETQYF	TGTGCCAGTTCCCGGGGGGATCGAGGGGAGGAGACCCAGTACTTC
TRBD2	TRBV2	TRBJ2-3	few	CASILGLGIDTQYF	TGTGCCAGCATCCTGGGACTAGGGATAGATACGCAGTATTTT
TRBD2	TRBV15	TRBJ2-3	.	CATSRVGGLAGGADTQYF	TGTGCCACCAGCAGAGTAGGCGGACTAGCGGGAGGGGCAGATACGCAGTATTTT
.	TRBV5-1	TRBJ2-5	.	CASSLDFDETQYF	TGCGCCAGCAGCTTGGATTTCGATGAGACCCAGTACTTC
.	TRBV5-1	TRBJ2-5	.	CATSPGGLQETQYF	TGCGCCACCTCACCCGGGGGACTTCAAGAGACCCAGTACTTC
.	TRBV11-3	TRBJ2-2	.	CASSLDGWQGGTGELFF	TGTGCCAGCAGCTTAGACGGTTGGCAGGGAGGCACCGGGGAGCTGTTTTTT
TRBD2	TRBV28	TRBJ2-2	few	CASRPGGPGELFF	TGTGCCAGCAGACCGGGGGGTCCGGGGGAGCTGTTTTTT
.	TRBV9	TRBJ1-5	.	CASSVGPDQPQHF	TGTGCCAGCAGCGTAGGGCCGGACCAGCCCCAGCATTTT
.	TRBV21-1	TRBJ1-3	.	CASLTVSVHGGPIGNTIYF	TGTGCCAGCCTGACGGTAAGTGTACATGGGGGGCCGATTGGAAACACCATATATTTT
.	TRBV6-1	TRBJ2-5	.	CASSEVGYQETQYF	TGTGCCAGCAGTGAAGTGGGATACCAAGAGACCCAGTACTTC
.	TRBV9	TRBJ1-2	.	CASSVDGYGYTF	TGTGCCAGCAGCGTGGATGGCTATGGCTACACCTTC
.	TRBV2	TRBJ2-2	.	CASTWVVRPLGGELFF	TGTGCCAGCACGTGGGTGGTGAGACCATTAGGCGGGGAGCTGTTTTTT
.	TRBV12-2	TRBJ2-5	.	CASRLPSPTSGRSETQYF	TGTGCAAGTCGCTTACCCTCCCCGACTAGCGGGAGATCGGAGACCCAGTACTTC
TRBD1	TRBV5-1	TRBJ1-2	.	CASSLGQGSQYGYTF	TGCGCCAGCAGCTTAGGACAGGGGTCCCAATATGGCTACACCTTC
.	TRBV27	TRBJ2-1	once	CASSAIQVNEQFF	TGTGCCAGCAGTGCAATACAGGTGAATGAGCAGTTCTTC
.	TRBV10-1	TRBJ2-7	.	CASSESNVCLYEQYF	TGCGCCAGCAGTGAGTCGAACGTATGTTTATACGAGCAGTACTTC
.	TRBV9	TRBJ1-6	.	CASSVPTGPLHF	TGTGCCAGCAGCGTACCGACAGGACCCCTCCACTTT
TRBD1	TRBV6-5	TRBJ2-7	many	CASSRSDRGHEQYF	TGTGCCAGCAGTCGATCGGACAGGGGGCACGAGCAGTACTTC
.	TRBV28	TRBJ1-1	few	CASSDLTAGNTEAFF	TGTGCCAGCAGTGATTTGACAGCAGGGAACACTGAAGCTTTCTTT
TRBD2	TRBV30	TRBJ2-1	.	CAWSLLGLAFYNEQFF	TGTGCCTGGAGTTTGCTGGGACTAGCTTTCTACAATGAGCAGTTCTTC
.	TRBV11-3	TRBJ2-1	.	CASSLGGWTTEVGEQFF	TGTGCCAGCAGCTTAGGGGGCTGGACAACTGAGGTGGGAGAGCAGTTCTTC
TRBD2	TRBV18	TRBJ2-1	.	CASSLGLAGAIYNEQFF	TGTGCCAGCTCACTCGGACTAGCGGGAGCTATCTACAATGAGCAGTTCTTC
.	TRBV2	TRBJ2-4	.	CASAISGDIQYF	TGTGCCAGCGCAATTTCTGGGGACATTCAGTACTTC
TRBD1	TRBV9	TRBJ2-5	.	CASSLRTGGETQYF	TGTGCCAGCAGCCTCCGGACAGGGGGGGAGACCCAGTACTTC
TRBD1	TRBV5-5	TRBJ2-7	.	CASSLDRGSSGAYEQYF	TGTGCCAGCAGCTTGGACAGGGGGAGTAGCGGTGCTTACGAGCAGTACTTC
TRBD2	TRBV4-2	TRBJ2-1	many	CASSSTSAQTYNEQFF	TGTGCCAGCAGCTCGACTAGCGCGCAGACCTACAATGAGCAGTTCTTC
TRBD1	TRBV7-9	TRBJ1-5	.	CASSLATGGADQPQHF	TGTGCCAGCAGCTTAGCGACAGGGGGGGCCGATCAGCCCCAGCATTTT
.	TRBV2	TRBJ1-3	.	CASSSLSSGNTIYF	TGTGCCAGCAGTTCTCTTAGCTCTGGAAACACCATATATTTT
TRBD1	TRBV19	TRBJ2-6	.	CASSISEGALSGANVLTF	TGTGCCAGTAGTATTTCTGAGGGGGCACTTTCTGGGGCCAACGTCCTGACTTTC
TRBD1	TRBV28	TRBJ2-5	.	CASSPGGQKETQYF	TGTGCCAGCAGTCCTGGGGGACAGAAAGAGACCCAGTACTTC
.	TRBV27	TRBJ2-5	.	CASSGRGRETQYF	TGTGCCAGCAGTGGTAGGGGGAGGGAGACCCAGTACTTC
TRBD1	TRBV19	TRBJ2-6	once	CASTLVGQGVGANVLTF	TGTGCCAGTACCCTAGTGGGACAGGGTGTTGGGGCCAACGTCCTGACTTTC
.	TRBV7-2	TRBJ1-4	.	CASTPGQGGEKLFF	TGTGCCAGCACCCCGGGCCAGGGAGGGGAAAAACTGTTTTTT
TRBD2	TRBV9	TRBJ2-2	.	CASSVGVAGESFGELFF	TGTGCCAGCAGCGTAGGGGTAGCGGGAGAATCTTTCGGGGAGCTGTTTTTT
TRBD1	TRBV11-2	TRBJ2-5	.	CASSFVGSGQGGETQYF	TGTGCCAGCAGCTTTGTGGGATCCGGACAGGGGGGCGAGACCCAGTACTTC
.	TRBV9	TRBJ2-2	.	CASSVGDRDTGELFF	TGTGCCAGCAGCGTAGGCGATAGGGACACCGGGGAGCTGTTTTTT
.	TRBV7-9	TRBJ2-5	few	CASSWGVADETQYF	TGTGCCAGCAGCTGGGGAGTAGCGGACGAGACCCAGTACTTC
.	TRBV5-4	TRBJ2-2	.	CASSPTLDTGELFF	TGTGCCAGCAGCCCCACGTTGGACACCGGGGAGCTGTTTTTT
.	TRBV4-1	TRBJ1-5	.	CASSPEEFQPQHF	TGCGCCAGCAGCCCCGAGGAATTTCAGCCCCAGCATTTT
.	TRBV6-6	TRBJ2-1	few	CASSADYYNEQFF	TGTGCCAGCAGTGCGGACTACTACAATGAGCAGTTCTTC
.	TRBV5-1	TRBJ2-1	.	CASSSGPSSYNEQFF	TGCGCCAGCAGCTCAGGACCGAGCTCCTACAATGAGCAGTTCTTC
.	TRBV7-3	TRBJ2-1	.	CASSFKGSEQFF	TGTGCCAGCAGCTTTAAGGGCAGTGAGCAGTTCTTC
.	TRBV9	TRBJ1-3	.	CASSVGGGTSGNTIYF	TGTGCCAGCAGCGTAGGCGGGGGTACCTCTGGAAACACCATATATTTT
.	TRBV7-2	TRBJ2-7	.	CASSGYEQYF	TGTGCCAGCAGCGGTTACGAGCAGTACTTC
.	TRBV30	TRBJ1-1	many	CAWSVEGLGTEAFF	TGTGCCTGGAGTGTCGAGGGGCTGGGCACTGAAGCTTTCTTT
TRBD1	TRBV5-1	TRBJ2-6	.	CASSLWTGSPSGANVLTF	TGCGCCAGCAGCTTATGGACAGGGTCGCCCTCTGGGGCCAACGTCCTGACTTTC
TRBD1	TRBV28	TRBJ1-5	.	CASNSGQGYHQPQHF	TGTGCCAGCAACTCGGGACAGGGATATCATCAGCCCCAGCATTTT
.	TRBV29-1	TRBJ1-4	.	CSVGGRKVIWNEKLFF	TGCAGCGTTGGGGGCAGAAAGGTTATTTGGAATGAAAAACTGTTTTTT
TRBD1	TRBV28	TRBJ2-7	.	CATGDRLSYEQYF	TGTGCCACGGGGGACAGGCTCTCCTACGAGCAGTACTTC
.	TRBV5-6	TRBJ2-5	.	CASSLVLSGRQETQYF	TGTGCCAGCAGCTTGGTTCTTAGTGGGCGCCAGGAGACCCAGTACTTC
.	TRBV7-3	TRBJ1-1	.	CASSFKGATEAFF	TGTGCCAGCAGCTTTAAGGGTGCCACTGAAGCTTTCTTT
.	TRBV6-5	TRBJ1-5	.	CASSGTFRDQPQHF	TGTGCCAGCAGTGGGACATTCAGGGATCAGCCCCAGCATTTT
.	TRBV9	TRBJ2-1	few	CASSVGVNPNEQFF	TGTGCCAGCAGCGTAGGCGTCAACCCGAATGAGCAGTTCTTC
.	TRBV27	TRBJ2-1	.	CASLGRGNNEQFF	TGTGCCAGCCTGGGCCGTGGGAACAATGAGCAGTTCTTC
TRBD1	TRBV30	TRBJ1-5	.	CAWSIGQGQPQHF	TGTGCCTGGAGTATCGGACAGGGCCAGCCCCAGCATTTT
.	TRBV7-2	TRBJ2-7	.	CASSLAGSYEQYF	TGTGCCAGCAGCTTAGCGGGCTCCTACGAGCAGTACTTC
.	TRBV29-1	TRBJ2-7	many	CSVKGPGTYEQYF	TGCAGCGTAAAGGGCCCGGGGACCTACGAGCAGTACTTC